This TCR beta chain was retrieved from a study of blood T cell repertoires in COVID-19. About the research overall: The United States, Italy and Spain supplied acute and convalescent COVID-19 samples. In each case, the material was cDNA or gDNA derived from T cells, B-cell-depleted T cells, or PBMCs.

Original data processing: Researchers report that nucleated cell counts were estimated from reference gene primer amplification. TCRdb's copy holds only in-frame clones and misses some; the assay was immunoSEQ multiplex PCR. V and J calls and clone size are given by that table; D and trimming were obtained from the DNA. The data hold some 170,000 clones, with about four fifths observed a single time. This receptor was identified in a woman aged 70-85 years with acute or convalescent COVID-19. Sequencing was performed on peripheral blood.

The CDR3 bases are TGTGCCACCTCTGGACTACCCCCCGGGGAGACCCAGTACTTC. It codes for CATSGLPPGETQYF. The chain uses TRBV7-2 and TRBJ2-5; a weak D match, TRBD2 (6 bases). This CDR3 is 14 amino acids long. Trimming cost V 10 bases and J 5 bases, with 20 bases left between them. Germline V lookup: CDR1 SGHTA, CDR2 FQGNSA.